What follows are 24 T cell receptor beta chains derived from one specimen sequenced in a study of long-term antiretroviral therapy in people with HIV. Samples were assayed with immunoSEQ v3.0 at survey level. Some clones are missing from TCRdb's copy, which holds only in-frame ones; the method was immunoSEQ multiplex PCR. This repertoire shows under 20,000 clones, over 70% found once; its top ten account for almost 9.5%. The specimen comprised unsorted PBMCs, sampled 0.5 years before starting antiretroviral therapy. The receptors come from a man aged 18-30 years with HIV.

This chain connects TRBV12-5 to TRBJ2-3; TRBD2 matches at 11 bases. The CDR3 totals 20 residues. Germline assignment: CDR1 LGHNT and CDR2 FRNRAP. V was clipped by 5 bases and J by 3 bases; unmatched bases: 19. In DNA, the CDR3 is TGTGCTAGTGGTCCGCCGCTAGCGGGAGGACTGGGGGGGAGAACAGATACGCAGTATTTT. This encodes CASGPPLAGGLGGRTDTQYF.

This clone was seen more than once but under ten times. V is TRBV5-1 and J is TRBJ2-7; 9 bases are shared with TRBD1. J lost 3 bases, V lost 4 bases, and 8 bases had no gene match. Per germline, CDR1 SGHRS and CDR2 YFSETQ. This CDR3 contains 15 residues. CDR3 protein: CASSGPDRGLYEQYF. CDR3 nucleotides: TGCGCCAGCAGCGGACCGGACAGGGGCCTCTACGAGCAGTACTTC.

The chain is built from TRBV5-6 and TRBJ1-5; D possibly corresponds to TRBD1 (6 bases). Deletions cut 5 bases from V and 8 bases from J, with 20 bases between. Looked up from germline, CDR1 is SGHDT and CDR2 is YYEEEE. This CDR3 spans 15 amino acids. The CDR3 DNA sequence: TGTGCCAGCAGTTTCTGGACAGTGCCCGGGGAGCCCCAGCATTTT. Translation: CASSFWTVPGEPQHF.

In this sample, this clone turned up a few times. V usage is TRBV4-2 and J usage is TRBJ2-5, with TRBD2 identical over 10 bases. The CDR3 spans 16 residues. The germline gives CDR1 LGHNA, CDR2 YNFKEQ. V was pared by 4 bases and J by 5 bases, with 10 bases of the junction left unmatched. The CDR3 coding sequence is TGTGCCAGCAGCCCTAGCGGGGGCATGGAGGGGGAGACCCAGTACTTC. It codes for CASSPSGGMEGETQYF.

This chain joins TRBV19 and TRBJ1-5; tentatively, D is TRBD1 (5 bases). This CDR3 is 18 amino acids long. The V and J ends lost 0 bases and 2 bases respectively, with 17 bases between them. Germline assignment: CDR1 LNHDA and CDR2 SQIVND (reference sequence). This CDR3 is CASSIDLTPGRGNQPQHF. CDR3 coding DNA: TGTGCCAGTAGTATAGACCTCACACCGGGACGGGGCAATCAGCCCCAGCATTTT.

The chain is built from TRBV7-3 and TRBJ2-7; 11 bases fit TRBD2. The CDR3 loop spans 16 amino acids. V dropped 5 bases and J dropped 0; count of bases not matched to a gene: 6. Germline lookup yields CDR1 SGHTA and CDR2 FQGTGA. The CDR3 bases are TGTGCCAGCAGCCCCGGGACTAGCGGAGGCTCCTACGAGCAGTACTTC. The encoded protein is CASSPGTSGGSYEQYF.

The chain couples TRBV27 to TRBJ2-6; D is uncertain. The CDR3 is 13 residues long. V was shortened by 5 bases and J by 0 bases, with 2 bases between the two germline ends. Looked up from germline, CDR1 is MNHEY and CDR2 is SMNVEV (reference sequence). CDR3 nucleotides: TGTGCCAGCAGTCCCTCTGGGGCCAACGTCCTGACTTTC. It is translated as CASSPSGANVLTF.

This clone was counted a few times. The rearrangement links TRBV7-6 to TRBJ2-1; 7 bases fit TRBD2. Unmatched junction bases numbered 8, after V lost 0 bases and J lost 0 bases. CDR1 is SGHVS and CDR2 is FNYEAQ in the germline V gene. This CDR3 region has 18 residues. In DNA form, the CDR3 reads TGTGCCAGCAGCTTAGCCTTAGCGGGTACCGACTCCTACAATGAGCAGTTCTTC. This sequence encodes CASSLALAGTDSYNEQFF. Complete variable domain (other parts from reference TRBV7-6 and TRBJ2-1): GAGVSQSPRYKVTKRGQDVALRCDPISGHVSLYWYRQALGQGPEFLTYFNYEAQQDKSGLPNDRFSAERPEGSISTLTIQRTEQRDSAMYRCASSLALAGTDSYNEQFFGPGTRLTVL.

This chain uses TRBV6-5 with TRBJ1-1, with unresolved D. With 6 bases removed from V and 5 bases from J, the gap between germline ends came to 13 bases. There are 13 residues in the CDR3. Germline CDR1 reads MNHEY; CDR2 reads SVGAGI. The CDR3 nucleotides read TGTGCCAGCAGGATAGGTTTTGGGACTGAAGCTTTCTTT. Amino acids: CASRIGFGTEAFF.

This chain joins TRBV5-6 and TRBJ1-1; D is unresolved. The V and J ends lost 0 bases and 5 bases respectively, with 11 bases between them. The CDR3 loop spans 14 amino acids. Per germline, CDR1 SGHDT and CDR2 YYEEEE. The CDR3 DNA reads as TGTGCCAGCAGCTTGGCCGAGGGTTGGACTGAAGCTTTCTTT. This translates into CASSLAEGWTEAFF.

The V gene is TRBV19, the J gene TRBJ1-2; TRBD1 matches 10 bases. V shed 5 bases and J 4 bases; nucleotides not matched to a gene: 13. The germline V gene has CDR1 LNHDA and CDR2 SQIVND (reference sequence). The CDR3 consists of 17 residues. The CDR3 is CASSSSRQGAASYGYTF. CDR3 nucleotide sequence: TGTGCCAGTAGTTCCTCAAGACAGGGGGCGGCAAGCTATGGCTACACCTTC.

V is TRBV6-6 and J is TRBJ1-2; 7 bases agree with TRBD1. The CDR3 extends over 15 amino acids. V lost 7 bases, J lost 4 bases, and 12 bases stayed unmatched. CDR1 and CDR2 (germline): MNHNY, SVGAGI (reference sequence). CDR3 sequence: CASTKTETGSYGYTF. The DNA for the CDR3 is TGTGCCAGCACCAAGACCGAGACAGGGAGCTATGGCTACACCTTC.

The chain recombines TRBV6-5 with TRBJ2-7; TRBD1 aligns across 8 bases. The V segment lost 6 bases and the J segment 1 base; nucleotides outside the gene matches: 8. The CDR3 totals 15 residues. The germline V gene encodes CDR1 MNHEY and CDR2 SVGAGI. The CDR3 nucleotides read TGTGCCAGCAGGGTTGGACAGGGACGGTCCTACGAGCAGTACTTC. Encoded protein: CASRVGQGRSYEQYF.

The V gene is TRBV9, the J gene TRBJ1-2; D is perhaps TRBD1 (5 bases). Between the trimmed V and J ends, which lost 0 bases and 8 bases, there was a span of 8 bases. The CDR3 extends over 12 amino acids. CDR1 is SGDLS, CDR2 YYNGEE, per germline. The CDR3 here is CASSVGRGGYTF. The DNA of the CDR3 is TGTGCCAGCAGCGTAGGGCGGGGGGGCTACACCTTC.

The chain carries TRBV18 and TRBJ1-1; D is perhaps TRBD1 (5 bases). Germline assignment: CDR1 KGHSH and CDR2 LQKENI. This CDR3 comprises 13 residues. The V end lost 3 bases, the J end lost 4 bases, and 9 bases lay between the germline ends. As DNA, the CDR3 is TGTGCCAGCTCACCGGGGGGATTCACTGAAGCTTTCTTT. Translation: CASSPGGFTEAFF.

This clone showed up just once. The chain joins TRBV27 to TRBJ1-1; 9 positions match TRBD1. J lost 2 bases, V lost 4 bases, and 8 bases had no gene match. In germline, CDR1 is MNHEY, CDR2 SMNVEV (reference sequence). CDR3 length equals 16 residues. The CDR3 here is CASSSQGARLNTEAFF. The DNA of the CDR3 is TGTGCCAGCAGTTCACAGGGGGCGCGGTTAAACACTGAAGCTTTCTTT.

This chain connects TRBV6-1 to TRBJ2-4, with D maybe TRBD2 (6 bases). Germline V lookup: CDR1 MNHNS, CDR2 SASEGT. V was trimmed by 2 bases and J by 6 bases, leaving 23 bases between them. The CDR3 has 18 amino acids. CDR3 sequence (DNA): TGTGCCAGCAGTGAATATAGTAAATCGCGGGGCGAAGGAAACATTCAGTACTTC. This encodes CASSEYSKSRGEGNIQYF.

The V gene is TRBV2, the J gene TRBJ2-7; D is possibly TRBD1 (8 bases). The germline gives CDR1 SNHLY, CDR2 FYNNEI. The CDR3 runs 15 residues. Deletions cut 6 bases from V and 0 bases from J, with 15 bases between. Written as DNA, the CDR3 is TGTGCCAGCAGCACAACAGGGGGGGTCTCCTACGAGCAGTACTTC. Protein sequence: CASSTTGGVSYEQYF.

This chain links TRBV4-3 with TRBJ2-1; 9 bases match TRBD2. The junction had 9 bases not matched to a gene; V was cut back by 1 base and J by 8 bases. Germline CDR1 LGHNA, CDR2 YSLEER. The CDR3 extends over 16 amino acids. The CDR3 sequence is CASSQVLAGGPDEQFF. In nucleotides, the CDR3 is TGCGCCAGCAGCCAAGTCTTGGCGGGAGGGCCCGATGAGCAGTTCTTC.

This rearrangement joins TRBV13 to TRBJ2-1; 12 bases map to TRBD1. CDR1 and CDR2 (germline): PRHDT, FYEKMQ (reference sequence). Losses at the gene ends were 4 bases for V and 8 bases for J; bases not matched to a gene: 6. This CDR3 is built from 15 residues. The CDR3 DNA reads TGTGCCAGCAGCTCACCGGGACAGGGGGCTCATGAGCAGTTCTTC. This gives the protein CASSSPGQGAHEQFF.

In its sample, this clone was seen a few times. The DNA for the CDR3 is TGTGCCAGCAGTTTAGAGGGGTTGCCCTACGAGCAGTACTTC. Its translation: CASSLEGLPYEQYF. This chain connects TRBV27 to TRBJ2-7, with D perhaps matching TRBD1 or TRBD2 (5 bases each). Trimming took 2 bases from V and 2 from J, leaving 10 bases between them. The CDR3 runs to 14 residues. The germline CDR1 and CDR2 sequences are MNHEY and SMNVEV (reference sequence).

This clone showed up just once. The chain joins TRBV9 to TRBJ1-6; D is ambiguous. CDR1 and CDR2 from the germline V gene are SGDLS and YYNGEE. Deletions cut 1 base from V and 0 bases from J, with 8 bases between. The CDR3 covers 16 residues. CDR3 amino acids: CASSVSESSYNSPLHF. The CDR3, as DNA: TGTGCCAGCAGCGTAAGCGAGAGCTCCTATAATTCACCCCTCCACTTT.

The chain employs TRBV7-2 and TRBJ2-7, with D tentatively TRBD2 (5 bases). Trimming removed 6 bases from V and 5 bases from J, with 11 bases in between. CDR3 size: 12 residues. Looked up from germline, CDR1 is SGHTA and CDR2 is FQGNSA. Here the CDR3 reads CASSSSVDEQYF. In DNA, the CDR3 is TGTGCCAGCAGTAGTAGCGTCGACGAGCAGTACTTC.

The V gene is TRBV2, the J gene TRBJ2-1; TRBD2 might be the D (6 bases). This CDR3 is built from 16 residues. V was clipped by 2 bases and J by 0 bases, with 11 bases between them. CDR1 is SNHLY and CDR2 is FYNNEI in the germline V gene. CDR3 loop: CASSESSASSYNEQFF. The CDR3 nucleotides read TGTGCCAGCAGTGAATCTAGCGCGAGCTCCTACAATGAGCAGTTCTTC.